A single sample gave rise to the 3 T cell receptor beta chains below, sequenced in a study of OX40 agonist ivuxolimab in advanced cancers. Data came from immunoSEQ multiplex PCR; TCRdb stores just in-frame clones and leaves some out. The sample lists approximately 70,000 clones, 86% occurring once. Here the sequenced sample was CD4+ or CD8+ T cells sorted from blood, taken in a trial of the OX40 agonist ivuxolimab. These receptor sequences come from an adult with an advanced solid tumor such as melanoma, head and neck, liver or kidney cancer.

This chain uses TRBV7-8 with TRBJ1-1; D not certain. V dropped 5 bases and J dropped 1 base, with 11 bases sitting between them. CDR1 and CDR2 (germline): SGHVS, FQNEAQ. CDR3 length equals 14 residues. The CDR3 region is CASSQYRGNTEAFF. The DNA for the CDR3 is TGTGCCAGCAGCCAATATAGAGGGAACACTGAAGCTTTCTTT.

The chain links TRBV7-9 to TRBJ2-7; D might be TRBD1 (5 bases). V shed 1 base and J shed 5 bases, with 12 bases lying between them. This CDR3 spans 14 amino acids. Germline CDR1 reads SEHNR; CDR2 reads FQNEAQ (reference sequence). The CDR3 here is CASSLVGLVHEQYF. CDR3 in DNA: TGTGCCAGCAGCTTAGTGGGGCTAGTCCACGAGCAGTACTTC.

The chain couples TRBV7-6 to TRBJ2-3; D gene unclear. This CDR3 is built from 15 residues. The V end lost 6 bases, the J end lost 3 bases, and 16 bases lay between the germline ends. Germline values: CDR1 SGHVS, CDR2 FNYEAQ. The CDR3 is CASRDPLRGTDTQYF. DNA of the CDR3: TGTGCCAGCAGGGACCCTCTGCGAGGTACAGATACGCAGTATTTT.